A single sample gave rise to the 10 T cell receptor beta chains below, sequenced in a study of CD8+ T cells in alopecia areata. Following extraction, RNA underwent reverse transcription to cDNA, which served as the sequencing template. Profiled with immunoSEQ multiplex PCR; TCRdb holds only in-frame clones, not every one. The data hold hundreds of thousands of clones, with approximately 70% observed a single time. Treatment described: oral pan-JAK inhibitor, 5-10 mg twice daily. Sequenced here: CD4+ T cells sorted from blood, sampled at approximately week 42, from a patient treated with tofacitinib. The receptors originated from a human donor with alopecia areata.

The CDR3 loop is CASGYYYGYTF. The CDR3 bases are TGTGCCAGCGGTTACTACTATGGCTACACCTTC. The chain employs TRBV25-1 and TRBJ1-2; D uncertain. Trimming took off 8 bases at V and 3 bases at J, with 7 bases between the two ends. The CDR3 is 11 residues long. Germline lookup yields CDR1 MGHDK and CDR2 SYGVNS.

The table lists this clone with a count of one. The chain recombines TRBV6-6 with TRBJ2-7, with a possible D match to TRBD1 (6 bases). Germline V lookup: CDR1 MNHNY, CDR2 SVGAGI (reference sequence). Trimming stripped 7 bases from V and 0 bases from J, with 13 bases between. The CDR3 length is 14 residues. CDR3 DNA: TGTGCCAGCACCTCAGGGGATGGCTCCTACGAGCAGTACTTC. It specifies CASTSGDGSYEQYF.

This chain uses TRBV18 with TRBJ2-2, with 9 bases aligning to TRBD1. CDR3 length equals 16 residues. V dropped 6 bases and J dropped 4; count of bases not matched to a gene: 9. The germline V gene has CDR1 KGHSH and CDR2 LQKENI. The CDR3 DNA is TGTGCCAGCTCGCCGACAGGGGGGCCCCGCACCGGGGAGCTGTTTTTT. It translates to CASSPTGGPRTGELFF.

The chain employs TRBV6-1 and TRBJ2-5; 9 bases are shared with TRBD1. V shed 5 bases and J 1 base; nucleotides not matched to a gene: 2. The CDR3 runs 14 residues. Germline CDR1 MNHNS, CDR2 SASEGT. CDR3 DNA: TGTGCCAGCAGTTTGGACAGGGGCCAAGAGACCCAGTACTTC. This sequence encodes CASSLDRGQETQYF.

This chain connects TRBV4-3 to TRBJ2-3; 12 nucleotides agree with TRBD2. The CDR3 runs to 15 residues. The germline V gene encodes CDR1 LGHNA and CDR2 YSLEER. V lost 1 base and J lost 4; bases outside the gene matches: 0. The chain's CDR3 is CASSQGLAGADTQYF. For the CDR3, the DNA is TGCGCCAGCAGCCAAGGACTAGCGGGGGCAGATACGCAGTATTTT.

V is TRBV23-1 and J is TRBJ2-7; D gene unclear. TRBV23-1 is treated as an ORF (open reading frame) with a function not yet certain. Trimming stripped 6 bases from V and 4 bases from J, with 10 bases between. The CDR3 extends over 12 amino acids. The CDR3 loop reads CASSQENYEQYF. The CDR3 DNA reads TGCGCCAGCAGCCAGGAGAATTACGAGCAGTACTTC.

This clone was picked up a small number of times. The chain recombines TRBV18 with TRBJ2-3; D unresolved. CDR1 KGHSH and CDR2 LQKENI come from the germline V gene. With 3 bases removed from V and 4 bases from J, the gap between germline ends came to 14 bases. This CDR3 is built from 15 residues. CDR3 bases: TGTGCCAGCTCACCCCTTGACAAATCTGCAGATACGCAGTATTTT. It encodes CASSPLDKSADTQYF.

This chain connects TRBV5-1 to TRBJ1-1; D is possibly TRBD1 (5 bases). V was cut by 1 base and J by 7 bases, with 11 bases left in between. Germline-derived CDR1 and CDR2 are SGHRS and YFSETQ. The CDR3 totals 13 residues. DNA for the CDR3: TGCGCCAGCAGCTTGCGGCAGGGTGGTGAAGCTTTCTTT. This codes for CASSLRQGGEAFF.

The V gene is TRBV29-1, the J gene TRBJ2-3, with TRBD2 as a possible D gene (6 bases). This CDR3 is 13 amino acids long. Trimming stripped 4 bases from V and 2 bases from J, with 10 bases between. Germline-derived CDR1 and CDR2 are SQVTM and ANQGSEA. CDR3 sequence: CSVVGLHTDTQYF. CDR3 nucleotides: TGCAGCGTTGTGGGACTCCACACAGATACGCAGTATTTT.

The chain couples TRBV12-5 to TRBJ2-1; D not certain. Germline CDR1 reads LGHNT; CDR2 reads FRNRAP. This CDR3 region has 13 residues. Trimming pared 3 bases from V and 0 bases from J, leaving 3 bases between. Here the CDR3 DNA reads TGTGCTAGTGGTTTTATCTCCTACAATGAGCAGTTCTTC. Its translation: CASGFISYNEQFF.